This is a list of T cell receptor beta chains from one sample in a study of CD8 T cells in ankylosing spondylitis. Each CDR3 protein gets one entry after TCRdb re-called the 5' RACE reads with MiXCR. Of about 200,000 distinct CDR3 sequences listed, about 7.3% are singletons. The sample consisted of blood, either unsorted or a sorted T cell fraction (not recorded which). The origin of the receptors is a male donor with ankylosing spondylitis. Both conserved end residues are part of each CDR3. D genes are given only for firm matches. Some rows have no size entry. The others give once, few or many, or a class for an expanded clone.

j_call | clone_size | d_call | v_call | cdr3_nt | cdr3_aa
TRBJ2-2 | many | - | TRBV12-5 | TGTGCTAGTGCCCCCGGGCAGGGCGGCACCGGGGAGCTGTTTTTT | CASAPGQGGTGELFF
TRBJ1-2 | many | - | TRBV20-1 | TGCAGTGCTAGGGGATTAAAAGGCTATGGCTACACCTTC | CSARGLKGYGYTF
TRBJ2-5 | many | - | TRBV7-2 | TGTGCCAGCAGCTTAGCGCTTATTTGGGAGACCCAGTACTTC | CASSLALIWETQYF
TRBJ2-7 | many | - | TRBV28 | TGTGCCAGCAGTTTCACCTCGGCGGTTCCCTACGAGCAGTACTTC | CASSFTSAVPYEQYF
TRBJ2-3 | many | - | TRBV6-5 | TGTGCCAGCAGTTACTCGCGCGGGAATACGCAGTATTTT | CASSYSRGNTQYF
TRBJ2-7 | many | TRBD2 | TRBV11-2 | TGTGCCAGCAGCTTGGGACTAGCCTATACCTACGAGCAGTACTTC | CASSLGLAYTYEQYF
TRBJ2-7 | - | - | TRBV7-2 | TGTGCCAGCAGCTTAGGGGACGCTTCCTACGAGCAGTACTTC | CASSLGDASYEQYF
TRBJ2-2 | many | - | TRBV29-1 | TGCAGCGTCCATACCGGGCGTCACGGGGAGCTGTTTTTT | CSVHTGRHGELFF
TRBJ2-7 | many | - | TRBV7-9 | TGTGCCAGCAGCCCGAGCAGAGACGAGCAGTACTTC | CASSPSRDEQYF
TRBJ1-1 | many | - | TRBV29-1 | TGCAGCGTATCCTCGAACACTGAAGCTTTCTTT | CSVSSNTEAFF
TRBJ2-7 | - | - | TRBV6-2/TRBV6-3 | TGTGCCAGCAGTTACTCGGCGGGGTCGGCCTACGAGCAGTACTTC | CASSYSAGSAYEQYF
TRBJ2-7 | many | - | TRBV18 | TGTGCCAGCTCACCTCAAGAGGGATTTCGCTACGAGCAGTACTTC | CASSPQEGFRYEQYF
TRBJ2-7 | many | - | TRBV9 | TGTGCCAGCAGCGTAGCCCCAATGGGGGGTCGGTACGAGCAGTACTTC | CASSVAPMGGRYEQYF
TRBJ1-2 | few | - | TRBV7-9 | TGTGCCAGCAGCTTAGAAAACCCCAGGGTTTGGAGTGGCTACACCTTC | CASSLENPRVWSGYTF
TRBJ2-2 | few | - | TRBV21-1 | TGTGCCAGCATCAGACAGGGATCTAACACCGGGGAGCTGTTTTTT | CASIRQGSNTGELFF
TRBJ2-1 | few | - | TRBV29-1 | TGCAGCGTTGAGCCCCCTGGCGCAAGCTCCTACAATGAGCAGTTCTTC | CSVEPPGASSYNEQFF
TRBJ1-2 | many | TRBD1 | TRBV29-1 | TGCAGCGTTAGACAGGGGAGCTATGGCTACACCTTC | CSVRQGSYGYTF
TRBJ2-7 | many | - | TRBV14 | TGTGCCAGCAGCCAAGAGGACAGCATCCACGAGCAGTACTTC | CASSQEDSIHEQYF
TRBJ1-1 | - | TRBD1 | TRBV7-9 | TGTGCCAGCAGCTCCGGACAGGGTATTTACACTGAAGCTTTCTTT | CASSSGQGIYTEAFF
TRBJ2-7 | many | - | TRBV29-1 | TGCAGCGTTCGAGGGACACGCGATCGATCTTACGAGCAGTACTTC | CSVRGTRDRSYEQYF
TRBJ2-7 | - | - | TRBV19 | TGTGCCAGTAGTATTGGGAGGAGCACCTCCTACGAGCAGTACTTC | CASSIGRSTSYEQYF
TRBJ2-3 | few | - | TRBV24-1 | TGTGCCACCAGTGGTATAGCGAGCACAGATACGCAGTATTTT | CATSGIASTDTQYF
TRBJ1-2 | many | - | TRBV5-5 | TGTGCCAGCAACTCGCGGACAGATGCCAACTATGGCTACACCTTC | CASNSRTDANYGYTF
TRBJ2-7 | few | TRBD2 | TRBV27 | TGTGCCAGCAGTTTCGGGCTGCTAGCGGGAAAGGAGCAGTACTTC | CASSFGLLAGKEQYF
TRBJ1-1 | many | - | TRBV2 | TGTGCCAGCGGACAGTTCAACACTGAAGCTTTCTTT | CASGQFNTEAFF
TRBJ1-1 | many | TRBD1 | TRBV4-1 | TGCGCCAGCAGCCAAAAAACAGGGGCCGCTTTCTTT | CASSQKTGAAFF
TRBJ1-1 | - | TRBD1 | TRBV20-1 | TGCAGTGCTTTGCCTAAAAGGGGGCCACTGAACACTGAAGCTTTCTTT | CSALPKRGPLNTEAFF
TRBJ1-2 | many | - | TRBV7-2 | TGTGCCAGCAGCACTGGGTCTTTCGGTGGCTATGGCTACACCTTC | CASSTGSFGGYGYTF
TRBJ1-2 | few | - | TRBV29-1 | TGCAGCGTTGAAGGGGGGGACTCTCCCTGGGGCTACACCTTC | CSVEGGDSPWGYTF
TRBJ1-3 | - | - | TRBV6-5 | TGTGCCAGCAGTTCCATGTGGGAGAAAGGAAACACCATATATTTT | CASSSMWEKGNTIYF
TRBJ1-2 | - | - | TRBV29-1 | TGCAGCGTTCGAGGGGAGAATGGCTACACCTTC | CSVRGENGYTF
TRBJ2-1 | - | - | TRBV20-1 | TGCAGTGCTAGAGGAGGGGGGGGGCTAGCCAATGAGCAGTTCTTC | CSARGGGGLANEQFF
TRBJ2-1 | few | TRBD2 | TRBV7-9 | TGTGCCAGCAGCCCCCAGCGGGAGGGTTACAATGAGCAGTTCTTC | CASSPQREGYNEQFF
TRBJ2-7 | many | - | TRBV12-3/TRBV12-4 | TGTGCCAGCAGTCCTTCGGGACGGACCTACGAGCAGTACTTC | CASSPSGRTYEQYF
TRBJ2-1 | many | TRBD2 | TRBV29-1 | TGCAGCGTTGAGGGACTAGCGCTCAATGAGCAGTTCTTC | CSVEGLALNEQFF
TRBJ2-7 | once | - | TRBV28 | TGTGCCAGCAGTTTAGTCGCGTTAGCGAGCTCCTACGAGCAGTACTTC | CASSLVALASSYEQYF
TRBJ2-7 | many | - | TRBV5-1 | TGCGCCAGCAGCTTCAGTTCACTCACCTACGAGCAGTACTTC | CASSFSSLTYEQYF
TRBJ2-1 | few | TRBD1 | TRBV7-2 | TGTGCCAGCAGCTTAGGAGGGGGCGCCAATGAGCAGTTCTTC | CASSLGGGANEQFF
TRBJ1-1 | many | - | TRBV10-3 | TGTGCCATCAGTGAATTAGGGGACACTGAAGCTTTCTTT | CAISELGDTEAFF
TRBJ1-2 | many | - | TRBV6-1 | TGTGCCAGCAGGGCCCTGAAGATCGACTATGGCTACACCTTC | CASRALKIDYGYTF
TRBJ2-7 | many | TRBD1 | TRBV6-5 | TGTGCCAGCAGTTTGGGACAGACAAAGTCCTACGAGCAGTACTTC | CASSLGQTKSYEQYF
TRBJ2-3 | many | - | TRBV4-2 | TGTGCCAGCAGCCAACAGGGTAGCACAGATACGCAGTATTTT | CASSQQGSTDTQYF
TRBJ2-7 | many | TRBD2 | TRBV7-2 | TGTGCCAGCAGCTCGCCCGGGACTAGCAACGTCTACGAGCAGTACTTC | CASSSPGTSNVYEQYF
TRBJ2-3 | many | - | TRBV6-1 | TGTGCCAGCAGTACGGTTCGCCGCACAGATACGCAGTATTTT | CASSTVRRTDTQYF
TRBJ2-7 | few | TRBD1 | TRBV12-3/TRBV12-4 | TGTGCCAGCAGCCCCGGGACAGGGGGCAATTCCTACGAGCAGTACTTC | CASSPGTGGNSYEQYF
TRBJ2-2 | many | - | TRBV7-9 | TGTGCCAGCATCCACTCGGTGGTCCCCGGGGAGCTGTTTTTT | CASIHSVVPGELFF
TRBJ1-5 | - | - | TRBV28 | TGTGCCAGCAGTTCCGCCTACAGGGGCAATCAGCCCCAGCATTTT | CASSSAYRGNQPQHF
TRBJ2-2 | many | - | TRBV7-2 | TGTGCCAGCAGCTTAGCAGGGCGCACCGGGGAGCTGTTTTTT | CASSLAGRTGELFF
TRBJ2-5 | - | TRBD1 | TRBV4-2 | TGTGCCAGCAGCCAAGATGAGGGCAGGGGGCTGACCCAGTACTTC | CASSQDEGRGLTQYF
TRBJ2-2 | many | - | TRBV3-1 | TGTGCCAGCAGCCAAGACGGGCGGAACACCGGGGAGCTGTTTTTT | CASSQDGRNTGELFF
TRBJ2-1 | many | - | TRBV9 | TGTGCCAGCAGCCCCCAGGGACGGTACAATGAGCAGTTCTTC | CASSPQGRYNEQFF
TRBJ2-5 | many | TRBD2 | TRBV3-1 | TGTGCCAGCAGCCAAGAACTAGCGGGGGGGCCTTTTTCCCAAGAGACCCAGTACTTC | CASSQELAGGPFSQETQYF
TRBJ1-2 | many | TRBD1 | TRBV6-5 | TGTGCCAGCAGTTACTCGACAGGGGAGATTAACTATGGCTACACCTTC | CASSYSTGEINYGYTF
TRBJ1-2 | many | - | TRBV7-9 | TGTGCCAGCAGCTTAGAGAGGACGGATGCCTATGGCTACACCTTC | CASSLERTDAYGYTF
TRBJ1-2 | many | - | TRBV29-1 | TGCAGCGTTGTGGGGCTCACTCTAAGGGATGGCTACACCTTC | CSVVGLTLRDGYTF
TRBJ2-3 | many | - | TRBV10-3 | TGTGCCATCAGTGTATCTGGGGGTCCCTCGGATACGCAGTATTTT | CAISVSGGPSDTQYF
TRBJ2-1 | many | TRBD2 | TRBV7-9 | TGTGCCAGCAGCCCTCGGGGGGGGGAGAATGAGCAGTTCTTC | CASSPRGGENEQFF
TRBJ2-5 | many | - | TRBV20-1 | TGCAGTGCTAGAGATCGGCGGGGTGGGTTGGAGACCCAGTACTTC | CSARDRRGGLETQYF
TRBJ2-2 | - | - | TRBV7-2 | TGTGCCAGCAGCTTAGCTAGCAGCGGGGAGCTGTTTTTT | CASSLASSGELFF